A selection of T cell receptor beta chains follows, all from one sample in a study of T cell repertoires in cytomegalovirus infection. What these receptors recognize is not known. TCRdb reanalysed the reads using MiXCR and keeps one entry per CDR3 protein. This sample has approximately 470,000 distinct CDR3 sequences, with under 55% found just once. This sample comprised cultured PBMCs, obtained from culture after CMV antigen stimulation. The receptors here all came from a human donor in good health (CMV status not recorded). Some clones in this sample may be carry-over from other donors' samples. Both conserved end residues are part of each CDR3. D genes are given only for firm matches. For some rows the clone size is stated as once, few or many, or as a class when expanded; others skip it.

D,V,length,size,J,CDR3,DNA
.,TRBV12-3/TRBV12-4,17,.,TRBJ1-1,CASSPATLKGTNTEAFF,TGTGCCAGCAGTCCCGCCACCCTAAAGGGGACGAACACTGAAGCTTTCTTT
.,TRBV11-2,13,.,TRBJ2-2,CASSFSWDGELFF,TGTGCCAGCAGCTTTTCGTGGGACGGGGAGCTGTTTTTT
.,TRBV12-3/TRBV12-4,12,.,TRBJ2-3,CASALWSDTQYF,TGTGCCAGCGCCCTTTGGTCAGATACGCAGTATTTT
.,TRBV7-2,15,many,TRBJ2-7,CASSFGDHDPLGQYF,TGTGCCAGCAGCTTCGGGGACCATGACCCCCTTGGGCAGTACTTC
.,TRBV28,13,few,TRBJ1-6,CASSPFLSSPLHF,TGTGCCAGCAGCCCATTTCTTAGCTCACCCCTCCACTTT
.,TRBV5-4,16,.,TRBJ2-5,CANSMGGERSKETQYF,TGTGCCAACTCGATGGGCGGCGAGCGGTCTAAAGAGACCCAGTACTTC
TRBD1,TRBV19,16,.,TRBJ1-2,CASSTTGTGVHYGYTF,TGTGCCAGTAGTACGACCGGGACAGGGGTACACTATGGCTACACCTTC
.,TRBV18,15,.,TRBJ2-3,CASSTGEAWADTQYF,TGTGCCAGCTCAACGGGTGAAGCATGGGCAGATACGCAGTATTTT
.,TRBV12-3/TRBV12-4,15,.,TRBJ2-1,CASSDAVASYNEQFF,TGTGCCAGCAGTGACGCGGTCGCTAGTTACAATGAGCAGTTCTTC
TRBD2,TRBV6-2/TRBV6-3,13,.,TRBJ2-5,CASTRDYRETQYF,TGTGCCAGCACTCGGGACTACCGGGAGACCCAGTACTTC
.,TRBV7-2,11,few,TRBJ1-6,CASSLGSPLHF,TGTGCCAGCAGCTTAGGTTCACCCCTCCACTTT
.,TRBV12-3/TRBV12-4,13,.,TRBJ2-5,CASGYQVGRAQYF,TGTGCCAGCGGCTATCAAGTAGGAAGAGCCCAGTACTTC
.,TRBV7-2,13,.,TRBJ1-1,CASSAGQNTEAFF,TGTGCCAGCAGCGCCGGACAGAACACTGAAGCTTTCTTT
.,TRBV27,17,.,TRBJ1-1,CASSLRRTNYMNTEAFF,TGTGCCAGCAGTTTGAGAAGGACCAACTACATGAACACTGAAGCTTTCTTT
TRBD1,TRBV6-5,16,.,TRBJ2-1,CASSYSGTGNTNEQFF,TGTGCCAGCAGTTACTCCGGGACAGGGAACACCAATGAGCAGTTCTTC
.,TRBV11-2,17,.,TRBJ2-7,CASSDVGLLGGPYEQYF,TGTGCCAGCAGCGACGTGGGTCTCCTGGGGGGGCCCTACGAGCAGTACTTC
.,TRBV7-2,14,many,TRBJ1-4,CASSLWGSGEKLFF,TGTGCCAGCAGCTTATGGGGGTCAGGTGAAAAACTGTTTTTT
TRBD1,TRBV12-5,15,.,TRBJ1-1,CASGFGTGLNTEAFF,TGTGCTAGTGGTTTTGGGACAGGGCTGAACACTGAAGCTTTCTTT
.,TRBV5-1,13,few,TRBJ2-3,CASSLVPADTQYF,TGCGCCAGCAGCTTGGTACCGGCAGATACGCAGTATTTT
TRBD1,TRBV4-2,16,few,TRBJ2-7,CASSQDLGQGAYEQYF,TGTGCCAGCAGCCAAGATCTTGGGCAGGGGGCCTACGAGCAGTACTTC
TRBD1,TRBV12-3/TRBV12-4,15,.,TRBJ1-2,CASSLGQVANYGYTF,TGTGCCAGCAGTTTGGGACAGGTGGCTAACTATGGCTACACCTTC
TRBD1,TRBV7-2,12,few,TRBJ1-1,CASRPQGEGAFF,TGTGCCAGCAGGCCTCAGGGGGAGGGAGCTTTCTTT
.,TRBV19,14,.,TRBJ2-1,CASSTPGWYNEQFF,TGTGCCAGTAGTACCCCCGGGTGGTACAATGAGCAGTTCTTC
TRBD1,TRBV4-3,17,.,TRBJ2-1,CASSQDEVQGALDEQFF,TGCGCCAGCAGCCAAGATGAGGTGCAGGGGGCATTGGATGAGCAGTTCTTC
.,TRBV19,16,.,TRBJ1-2,CASSIRRLSLNYGYTF,TGTGCCAGTAGTATACGCCGCCTCAGTCTCAACTATGGCTACACCTTC
.,TRBV7-2,16,few,TRBJ2-7,CASSLRVNGQGYEQYF,TGTGCCAGCAGCTTAAGGGTAAATGGGCAGGGCTACGAGCAGTACTTC
TRBD2,TRBV7-2,15,.,TRBJ2-7,CASSLESSGTYEQYF,TGTGCCAGCAGCTTAGAGTCTAGCGGGACCTACGAGCAGTACTTC
.,TRBV6-1,12,few,TRBJ2-6,CASGYREGVLTF,TGTGCCAGCGGATACAGGGAGGGCGTCCTGACTTTC
TRBD2,TRBV20-1,14,few,TRBJ2-1,CSATLAGVLSEQFF,TGCAGTGCCACACTAGCGGGAGTTCTCTCTGAGCAGTTCTTC
.,TRBV7-2,15,.,TRBJ1-6,CASSLWWGNNSPLHF,TGTGCCAGCAGCTTATGGTGGGGGAATAATTCACCCCTCCACTTT
TRBD2,TRBV20-1,13,.,TRBJ2-7,CSAERGPRAEQYF,TGCAGTGCTGAGCGGGGCCCTCGGGCCGAGCAGTACTTC
TRBD1,TRBV7-6,15,.,TRBJ1-2,CASSSDRVANYGYTF,TGTGCCAGCAGCTCCGACAGGGTAGCTAACTATGGCTACACCTTC
.,TRBV6-1,13,.,TRBJ1-1,CASSVPGRTEAFF,TGTGCCAGCAGTGTCCCTGGAAGGACTGAAGCTTTCTTT
.,TRBV7-9,15,few,TRBJ2-3,CASSLAMVNTDTQYF,TGTGCCAGCAGCTTAGCTATGGTAAACACAGATACGCAGTATTTT
TRBD2,TRBV19,14,.,TRBJ2-3,CASSDSGPTDTQYF,TGTGCCAGTAGTGATAGCGGGCCCACAGATACGCAGTATTTT
TRBD2,TRBV11-2,15,few,TRBJ2-1,CASSFMTSGNNEQFF,TGTGCCAGCAGCTTTATGACTAGCGGGAACAATGAGCAGTTCTTC
TRBD2,TRBV27,13,.,TRBJ2-7,CASGLAGVREQYF,TGTGCCAGCGGACTAGCGGGAGTGAGGGAGCAGTACTTC
.,TRBV25-1,11,.,TRBJ2-3,CASSVGGTQYF,TGTGCCAGCAGTGTGGGGGGTACGCAGTATTTT
.,TRBV7-2,13,few,TRBJ1-1,CASSPEGTTEAFF,TGTGCCAGCAGCCCGGAGGGAACAACTGAAGCTTTCTTT
TRBD2,TRBV19,17,.,TRBJ2-1,CASSQLASGRDYNEQFF,TGTGCCAGTAGTCAGTTGGCTAGCGGGAGGGACTACAATGAGCAGTTCTTC
TRBD2,TRBV4-1,15,.,TRBJ2-1,CASSRVAGASDEQFF,TGCGCCAGCAGCCGGGTGGCGGGAGCGTCGGATGAGCAGTTCTTC
.,TRBV11-2,13,many,TRBJ2-7,CASSYDRSYEQYF,TGTGCCAGCAGCTACGACAGGTCCTACGAGCAGTACTTC
TRBD2,TRBV7-2,15,few,TRBJ2-7,CASSHRLAGVEEQYF,TGTGCCAGCAGTCACCGACTAGCGGGAGTTGAGGAGCAGTACTTC
TRBD2,TRBV20-1,15,.,TRBJ2-7,CSARERGWRGSEQYF,TGCAGTGCTAGAGAGCGAGGTTGGCGGGGGAGCGAGCAGTACTTC
.,TRBV18,16,.,TRBJ1-2,CASSPGPGDIIYGYTF,TGTGCCAGCTCACCTGGACCAGGGGACATTATCTATGGCTACACCTTC
.,TRBV7-2,17,.,TRBJ2-4,CASSGVPGSGAKNIQYF,TGTGCCAGCAGCGGGGTTCCGGGGAGTGGGGCCAAAAACATTCAGTACTTC
.,TRBV7-6,17,few,TRBJ2-5,CASSPGVRGPSQETQYF,TGTGCCAGCAGCCCCGGTGTGAGGGGACCAAGCCAAGAGACCCAGTACTTC
TRBD2,TRBV7-2,17,.,TRBJ2-7,CASSYPRGAGSSYEQYF,TGTGCCAGCAGCTACCCGAGGGGAGCGGGGAGCTCCTACGAGCAGTACTTC